The TCR beta chain under discussion was sequenced for a study of T cells after yellow fever vaccination. This clonotype was picked up a small number of times. In TCRdb, the 5' RACE reads were re-called with MiXCR into one record per CDR3 protein. The table includes approximately 610,000 distinct CDR3 sequences, around 16% detected once. Specimen: PBMCs, collected around 5 days after the first yellow fever vaccination. This sequence was found in a man aged 18 to 30 who received the YFV17D yellow fever vaccine.

The DNA of the CDR3 is TGTGCCAGCAGCTCTCCGGGGGCTAGCGGGGGGACCGGGGAGCTGTTTTTT. Encoded protein: CASSSPGASGGTGELFF. The chain carries TRBV5-8 and TRBJ2-2; 11 bases are shared with TRBD2. Germline V CDR1 and CDR2: SGHTS, YDEGEE. This CDR3 has 17 residues. The junction had 9 bases not matched to a gene; V was cut back by 3 bases and J by 5 bases.